This T cell receptor (beta chain) was recovered during a study of molecular identifiers for immune sequencing clone quantification. Across the whole study: Replicate experiments took RNA from approximately 20,000 or 100,000 naive CD8 cells, divided it five ways and sequenced four.

This clonotype has a count of ten or more. Its specificity is unknown. Findings and limits, study-wide: Single-cell amounts of spiked Jurkat TCR RNA were reportedly detectable among approximately 970,000 naive cells.

TCRdb passed the PCR reads through MiXCR, listing each CDR3 protein once. The sample shows hundreds of thousands of distinct CDR3 sequences, about 25% of them seen only once. V lost 0 bases to trimming and J lost 11 bases, with 10 bases between them. The CDR3 is made up of 12 amino acids. The sequencing sample was made of naive CD8+ T cells from blood, with Jurkat cell RNA spiked in. The subset: FACS-sorted CD8+CD4-CCR7+CD45RA+ naive T cells. The chain has TRBV12-3 or TRBV12-4 and TRBJ1-1; no clear D. The clonotype was recovered from a human donor in good health. Some libraries in this study had Jurkat cell RNA spiked in. As DNA, the CDR3 is TGTGCCAGCAGTTTAGCAGCCACGGGGGCTTTCTTT. Residues: CASSLAATGAFF.